One and the same sample provided the 14 T cell receptor beta chains below, sequenced in a study of T cells in Graves' hyperthyroidism and ophthalmopathy. TCR beta CDR3 regions were amplified from RNA transcripts. Carried out on the TCR CDR3, a first-round RT-PCR used the HTBI primer set. Each CDR3 protein gets one entry after TCRdb re-called the multiplex PCR reads with MiXCR. Seen here are under 450,000 distinct CDR3 sequences, roughly 15% observed once, and the top ten hold 30% to 40%. The sequencing input was blood. The receptor source for this set is a woman aged 25 to 39 with Graves' hyperthyroidism that later progressed to Graves' ophthalmopathy.

This clonotype came up many times. V gene TRBV24-1 combines with J gene TRBJ1-4; D is unclear. The CDR3 is made up of 13 amino acids. Trimming removed 2 bases from V and 6 bases from J, with 6 bases in between. The germline V gene encodes CDR1 KGHDR and CDR2 SFDVKD. CDR3 protein: CATSDSSDEKLFF. CDR3 coding DNA: TGTGCCACCAGTGATTCTTCAGATGAAAAACTGTTTTTT.

This clonotype was detected many times. This chain joins TRBV5-6 and TRBJ1-2; TRBD1 matches 8 bases. The CDR3 runs to 15 residues. In germline, CDR1 is SGHDT, CDR2 YYEEEE. The V gene end was trimmed by 2 bases and the J gene end by 2 bases; junction bases not matched to a gene: 5. The CDR3 nucleotides read TGTGCCAGCAGCTTCCCGGGACAGGAGAACTATGGCTACACCTTC. As protein: CASSFPGQENYGYTF.

This clonotype was detected ten times or more. The chain recombines TRBV29-1 with TRBJ2-1, with D perhaps TRBD2 (6 bases). Germline-derived CDR1 and CDR2 are SQVTM and ANQGSEA. The CDR3 consists of 12 residues. V was cut by 7 bases and J by 13 bases, with 20 bases left in between. The CDR3 DNA reads TGCAGCGCCGAGTCACTAGCTGCCGGACAGTTCTTC. Translation gives CSAESLAAGQFF.

This clonotype showed up just a few times. This rearrangement joins TRBV7-9 to TRBJ1-2, with 7 bases identical to TRBD1. CDR3 length equals 13 residues. The V and J ends lost 7 bases and 7 bases, in that order; junction bases with no gene match: 9. Germline CDR1 and CDR2: SEHNR and FQNEAQ (reference sequence). The CDR3 bases are TGTGCCAGCAACACAGACAGGGAGGGTGGCTACACCTTC. Protein product: CASNTDREGGYTF.

This sequence joins TRBV6-1 and TRBJ2-4, with D possibly matching TRBD2 (5 bases). This CDR3 is built from 13 residues. Trimming stripped 7 bases from V and 10 bases from J, with 17 bases between. From germline, CDR1 is MNHNS and CDR2 SASEGT. DNA of the CDR3: TGTGCCAGCAAGGAGGTCAGTCAATTAATTCAGTACTTC. Translation: CASKEVSQLIQYF.

In its sample, this clonotype was seen many times. J is TRBJ1-6 and V is TRBV12-3 or TRBV12-4; D remains ambiguous. This CDR3 contains 13 residues. V was pared by 2 bases and J by 8 bases, with 7 bases between. CDR3 sequence reads: CASSLRRHSPLHF. CDR3 coding DNA: TGTGCCAGCAGTTTACGGCGGCATTCACCCCTCCACTTT.

This clonotype was picked up a small number of times. The chain uses TRBV7-2 and TRBJ2-7; D gene uncertain. Germline lookup yields CDR1 SGHTA and CDR2 FQGNSA. This CDR3 spans 18 amino acids. V was shortened by 5 bases and J by 5 bases, with 28 bases between the two germline ends. CDR3 bases: TGTGCCAGCAGCCCTCGGCTGCGGCAGACGCCCTCCTATGACGAGCAGTACTTC. Its translation: CASSPRLRQTPSYDEQYF.

The rearrangement uses TRBV7-9 and TRBJ1-1; D unclear. CDR1 is SEHNR and CDR2 is FQNEAQ in the germline V gene (reference sequence). The CDR3 has 11 residues. Trimming removed 2 bases at V and 7 bases at J, with 5 bases between. The CDR3 protein is CASSLSYEAFF. Here the CDR3 DNA reads TGTGCCAGCAGCTTATCCTATGAAGCTTTCTTT.

The table lists this clonotype with many counts. The chain couples TRBV7-2 to TRBJ2-3, with TRBD2 matching 8 bases. The CDR3 has 19 amino acids. Germline assignment: CDR1 SGHTA and CDR2 FQGNSA. V lost 0 bases, J lost 0 bases, and 11 bases stayed unmatched. The CDR3 nucleotides are TGTGCCAGCAGCTTAGCGTCACTAGCGGAACTTACTAGCACAGATACGCAGTATTTT. Translated, it gives CASSLASLAELTSTDTQYF.

The sample holds many counts of this clonotype. The rearrangement joins TRBV7-8 to TRBJ1-4; D perhaps matches TRBD1 (5 bases). There are 18 residues in the CDR3. Trimming removed 2 bases at V and 3 bases at J, with 19 bases between. Looked up from germline, CDR1 is SGHVS and CDR2 is FQNEAQ. In DNA form, the CDR3 reads TGTGCCAGCAGCTTAAGCCGGATGCTCAAAGGGGCTAATGAAAAACTGTTTTTT. It specifies CASSLSRMLKGANEKLFF.

The chain recombines TRBV14 with TRBJ2-7; D remains unclear. This CDR3 spans 15 amino acids. Trimming took off 3 bases at V and 5 bases at J, with 17 bases between the two ends. Germline loops: CDR1 SGHDN, CDR2 FVKESK. CDR3 protein: CASSQVAGESNEQYF. The CDR3 DNA follows: TGTGCCAGCAGCCAGGTGGCAGGAGAAAGCAACGAGCAGTACTTC.

This clonotype was seen only a few times. CDR3 DNA sequence: TGCAGCGCCCGACCGACAGGCTCCTACGAGCAGTACTTC. Amino acid sequence: CSARPTGSYEQYF. V and J are TRBV29-1 and TRBJ2-7, with a weak D call TRBD1 (6 bases). CDR1 is SQVTM, CDR2 ANQGSEA, per germline. The V end was cut by 7 bases, the J end by 0 bases, with 13 bases between. The CDR3 totals 13 residues.

The chain's CDR3 is CASGYGSSRTSRYTF. CDR3 nucleotides: TGCGCCAGCGGGTACGGGAGTTCAAGAACATCCCGCTACACCTTC. This chain connects TRBV5-1 to TRBJ1-2; no definite D call. From germline, CDR1 is SGHRS and CDR2 YFSETQ. Trimming stripped 7 bases from V and 9 bases from J, with 25 bases between. This CDR3 has 15 residues.

On this clonotype: A much larger clone differs from this one at a single base, so this may be a read error. This chain connects TRBV27 to TRBJ2-2; D is uncertain. The CDR3 runs 12 residues. Trimming removed 6 bases from V and 4 bases from J, with 6 bases in between. Germline V gene data show CDR1 as MNHEY and CDR2 as SMNVEV (reference sequence). This chain's CDR3 is CASSYTTGELFF. As DNA, the CDR3 is TGTGCCAGCAGCTACACCACCGGGGAGCTGTTTTTT.